These 6 T cell receptor beta chains were all obtained from the same sample, sequenced in a study of identical twins. TCRdb processed the 5' RACE reads anew with MiXCR; each CDR3 protein has one entry. This table has hundreds of thousands of distinct CDR3 sequences, approximately 8% appearing once. This same sample was also taken into another study, of yellow fever vaccine responses in identical twins.

The sample was memory (CD45RO+) T cells sorted from blood. The source of these receptors is a woman younger than 30 in good health.

This clonotype was counted a few times. This chain connects TRBV6-1 to TRBJ2-3; no firm D call. Trimming left V 11 bases short and J 2 bases short, with 11 bases between. The germline V gene encodes CDR1 MNHNS and CDR2 SASEGT. The CDR3 consists of 12 residues. As DNA, the CDR3 is TGTGCCCCAGGATTTCCCACAGATACGCAGTATTTT. Translating gives CAPGFPTDTQYF.

The chain employs TRBV6-5 and TRBJ2-7; D is unclear. CDR1 is MNHEY and CDR2 is SVGAGI in the germline V gene. The CDR3 has 14 amino acids. Trimming left V 2 bases short and J 4 bases short, with 12 bases between. The CDR3 DNA is TGTGCCAGCAGTTACGGGCCAAGAGCTTACGAGCAGTACTTC. It is translated as CASSYGPRAYEQYF.

This clonotype was seen at least ten times. The chain has TRBV10-3 and TRBJ2-3; D is undetermined. The length of the CDR3 is 12 residues. V was trimmed by 4 bases and J by 3 bases, leaving 5 bases between them. Germline loops: CDR1 ENHRY, CDR2 SYGVKD. The CDR3 spells CAISGGTDTQYF. DNA of the CDR3: TGTGCCATCAGTGGTGGGACAGATACGCAGTATTTT.

This clonotype was detected only a few times. The V and J genes are TRBV19 and TRBJ2-3, with 7 positions matching TRBD1. CDR1 and CDR2 (germline): LNHDA, SQIVND (reference sequence). The V segment lost 4 bases and the J segment 3 bases; nucleotides outside the gene matches: 16. The CDR3 covers 18 residues. The CDR3 protein is CASSRLRRDRAVTDTQYF. The CDR3 nucleotides are TGTGCCAGTAGTAGGCTTCGCCGAGACAGGGCAGTAACAGATACGCAGTATTTT.

CDR3 amino acids: CASSLTGWVSPLHF. DNA for the CDR3: TGTGCCAGCAGCTTAACGGGGTGGGTCTCACCCCTCCACTTT. The rearrangement joins TRBV7-9 to TRBJ1-6, with unresolved D. The CDR3 totals 14 residues. In germline, CDR1 is SEHNR, CDR2 FQNEAQ (reference sequence). V was trimmed by 2 bases and J by 10 bases, leaving 12 bases between them.

This clonotype has only a few counts. The chain recombines TRBV20-1 with TRBJ2-4; 11 bases are shared with TRBD2. Per germline, CDR1 DFQATT and CDR2 SNEGSKA (reference sequence). The CDR3 runs to 15 residues. V shed 1 base, J shed 7 bases, and the junction held 6 bases outside the gene matches. The CDR3 DNA reads as TGCAGTGCTAGAGGTCTGGTAGCGGGGGGGAACATTCAGTACTTC. Amino acid sequence: CSARGLVAGGNIQYF.